This T cell receptor beta chain was retrieved from a study of brain T cells in children with intractable seizures. Regarding this clone: Antigen specificity is unknown.

The study, taken as a whole, reports: Pre-surgery blood may have been undersampled, hiding some clones.

This CDR3 region has 12 residues. The V and J ends lost 1 base and 10 bases respectively, with 9 bases between them. Germline lookup yields CDR1 SGHDT and CDR2 YYEEEE. Method: immunoSEQ multiplex PCR; TCRdb's copy keeps in-frame clones and lacks some. The repertoire consists of fewer than 150,000 clones, with approximately 94% occurring once and the leading ten covering approximately 3.9%. Here the sequenced sample was peripheral blood, taken at surgery. The genes are TRBV5-6 and TRBJ2-1, with no clear D. The clonotype was recovered from a boy less than two years old with hemimegalencephaly and intractable seizures. The CDR3 sequence: CASSLRPAEQFF. The DNA for the CDR3 is TGTGCCAGCAGCTTGAGGCCGGCCGAGCAGTTCTTC.